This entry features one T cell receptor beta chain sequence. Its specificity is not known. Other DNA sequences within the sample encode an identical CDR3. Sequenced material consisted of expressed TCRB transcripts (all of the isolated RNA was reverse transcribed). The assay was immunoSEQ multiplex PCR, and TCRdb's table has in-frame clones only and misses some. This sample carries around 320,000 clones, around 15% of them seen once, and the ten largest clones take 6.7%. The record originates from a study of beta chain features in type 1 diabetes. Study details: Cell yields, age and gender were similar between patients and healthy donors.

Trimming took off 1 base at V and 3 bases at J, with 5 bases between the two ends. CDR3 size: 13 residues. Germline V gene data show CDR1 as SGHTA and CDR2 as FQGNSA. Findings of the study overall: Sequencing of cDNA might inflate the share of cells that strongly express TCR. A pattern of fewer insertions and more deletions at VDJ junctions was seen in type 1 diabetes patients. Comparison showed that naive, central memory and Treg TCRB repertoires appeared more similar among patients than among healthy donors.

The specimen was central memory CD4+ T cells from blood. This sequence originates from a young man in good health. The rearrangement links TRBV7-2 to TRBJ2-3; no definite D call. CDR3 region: CASSLERTDTQYF. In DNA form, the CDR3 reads TGTGCCAGCAGCTTAGAACGTACAGATACGCAGTATTTT.